A selection of T cell receptor beta chains follows, all from one sample in a study of CD8 T cells in Susac syndrome. TCRdb reprocessed the immunoSEQ multiplex PCR reads with MiXCR, giving one entry per CDR3 protein. The sample lists 84,000 or so distinct CDR3 sequences; roughly 94% were seen once. The sample comprised CD8+ T cells from PBMCs. The receptors shown here come from a human donor with Susac syndrome. The CDR3 runs from the conserved cysteine through the conserved F or W. Fields, in order: D gene, CDR3 length, clone size, J gene, V gene, CDR3 DNA, CDR3 protein. D genes are given only for firm matches. Clone size is stated in some rows and not others, as once, few, many or a class when expanded.

d_gene: -; len: 14; abundance: -; j_gene: TRBJ2-5; v_gene: TRBV29-1; CDR3nt: TGCAGCGCTTATGGGGGGGCTCGGGTGGAGACCCAGTACTTC; CDR3aa: CSAYGGARVETQYF
d_gene: -; len: 13; abundance: -; j_gene: TRBJ1-1; v_gene: TRBV20-1; CDR3nt: TGCAGTGCTAGCGGACTGTTATACACTGAAGCTTTCTTT; CDR3aa: CSASGLLYTEAFF
d_gene: -; len: 16; abundance: -; j_gene: TRBJ1-5; v_gene: TRBV24-1; CDR3nt: TGTGCCACCAGTGATGACCAGGCGGGGAGCAATCAGCCCCAGCATTTT; CDR3aa: CATSDDQAGSNQPQHF
d_gene: -; len: 14; abundance: -; j_gene: TRBJ1-2; v_gene: TRBV9; CDR3nt: TGTGCCAGCAGCGTAGACGGAGACGGCTATGGCTACACCTTC; CDR3aa: CASSVDGDGYGYTF
d_gene: -; len: 15; abundance: -; j_gene: TRBJ2-7; v_gene: TRBV4-2; CDR3nt: TGTGCCAGCAGCCAAGTCGTGGGGGGGCTTGGCGAGCAGTACTTC; CDR3aa: CASSQVVGGLGEQYF
d_gene: -; len: 13; abundance: -; j_gene: TRBJ2-7; v_gene: TRBV29-1; CDR3nt: TGCAGCGTTCCCGGGACTGTTCCCTACGAGCAGTACTTC; CDR3aa: CSVPGTVPYEQYF
d_gene: TRBD2; len: 14; abundance: -; j_gene: TRBJ2-1; v_gene: TRBV30; CDR3nt: TGTGCCTGGAGGGCGGGAGCAGGGTACAATGAGCAGTTCTTC; CDR3aa: CAWRAGAGYNEQFF
d_gene: TRBD1; len: 15; abundance: -; j_gene: TRBJ2-3; v_gene: TRBV9; CDR3nt: TGTGCCAGCAGCGCCCAGGGGGAAGGCACAGATACGCAGTATTTT; CDR3aa: CASSAQGEGTDTQYF
d_gene: -; len: 14; abundance: -; j_gene: TRBJ1-5; v_gene: TRBV9; CDR3nt: TGTGCCAGCAGCGTAGGCGCCGCCAATCAGCCCCAGCATTTT; CDR3aa: CASSVGAANQPQHF
d_gene: -; len: 16; abundance: -; j_gene: TRBJ1-5; v_gene: TRBV5-6; CDR3nt: TGTGCCAGCAGCTTCGGACCGGTGGGGGGCAATCAGCCCCAGCATTTT; CDR3aa: CASSFGPVGGNQPQHF
d_gene: -; len: 15; abundance: -; j_gene: TRBJ1-1; v_gene: TRBV19; CDR3nt: TGTGCCAGTAGTATCGTATGGGGGGCGCAAACTGAAGCTTTCTTT; CDR3aa: CASSIVWGAQTEAFF
d_gene: -; len: 13; abundance: -; j_gene: TRBJ1-5; v_gene: TRBV20-1; CDR3nt: TGCAGTGTCCCTGGACAGACCAATCAGCCCCAGCATTTT; CDR3aa: CSVPGQTNQPQHF
d_gene: TRBD2; len: 15; abundance: -; j_gene: TRBJ2-7; v_gene: TRBV20-1; CDR3nt: TGCAGTGCTAGGGGGGGACTAGCGGGAGCTGGCGAGCAGTACTTC; CDR3aa: CSARGGLAGAGEQYF
d_gene: TRBD1; len: 18; abundance: -; j_gene: TRBJ1-5; v_gene: TRBV4-1; CDR3nt: TGCGCCAGCAGCCAAGAGGGACAGGGACTAAGGTCCAATCAGCCCCAGCATTTT; CDR3aa: CASSQEGQGLRSNQPQHF
d_gene: TRBD2; len: 15; abundance: -; j_gene: TRBJ2-5; v_gene: TRBV2; CDR3nt: TGTGCCAGCAGTGAAGGGACTAGCGGGATGGAGACCCAGTACTTC; CDR3aa: CASSEGTSGMETQYF
d_gene: -; len: 15; abundance: -; j_gene: TRBJ2-7; v_gene: TRBV7-8; CDR3nt: TGTGCCAGCAGCTTAGCGGGCGGGATCTCCTACGAGCAGTACTTC; CDR3aa: CASSLAGGISYEQYF
d_gene: TRBD2; len: 12; abundance: -; j_gene: TRBJ2-5; v_gene: TRBV6-5; CDR3nt: TGTGCCACCAACAGCGGGAGTCGGACCCAGTACTTC; CDR3aa: CATNSGSRTQYF
d_gene: -; len: 13; abundance: once; j_gene: TRBJ1-1; v_gene: TRBV7-9; CDR3nt: TGTGCCAGCAGCTTAGTGGTGAACACTGAAGCTTTCTTT; CDR3aa: CASSLVVNTEAFF
d_gene: -; len: 16; abundance: -; j_gene: TRBJ2-1; v_gene: TRBV5-4; CDR3nt: TGTGCCAGCAGCTTGGTTGGCAGGGGATCCTACAATGAGCAGTTCTTC; CDR3aa: CASSLVGRGSYNEQFF
d_gene: -; len: 16; abundance: -; j_gene: TRBJ1-2; v_gene: TRBV20-1; CDR3nt: TGCAGTGCTAGAGATCCCTTGAAACAGGGAAACTATGGCTACACCTTC; CDR3aa: CSARDPLKQGNYGYTF
d_gene: TRBD1; len: 13; abundance: few; j_gene: TRBJ2-7; v_gene: TRBV6-5; CDR3nt: TGTGCCAGCAGTCCCGACAGGGATTACGAGCAGTACTTC; CDR3aa: CASSPDRDYEQYF
d_gene: -; len: 16; abundance: -; j_gene: TRBJ1-1; v_gene: TRBV5-1; CDR3nt: TGCGCCAGCAGCCGACTTCCGGAGACAGGTTACACTGAAGCTTTCTTT; CDR3aa: CASSRLPETGYTEAFF
d_gene: TRBD1; len: 15; abundance: -; j_gene: TRBJ1-1; v_gene: TRBV13; CDR3nt: TGTGCCAGCAGCCCGACAGGGGGTTTGAACACTGAAGCTTTCTTT; CDR3aa: CASSPTGGLNTEAFF
d_gene: -; len: 14; abundance: -; j_gene: TRBJ2-5; v_gene: TRBV14; CDR3nt: TGTGCCAGCAGCCTAAGGGACTACCAAGAGACCCAGTACTTC; CDR3aa: CASSLRDYQETQYF
d_gene: TRBD1; len: 13; abundance: -; j_gene: TRBJ2-7; v_gene: TRBV25-1; CDR3nt: TGTGCCAGCAGCAGGGTACAGGGGGGCGAGCAGTACTTC; CDR3aa: CASSRVQGGEQYF
d_gene: TRBD1; len: 15; abundance: -; j_gene: TRBJ2-2; v_gene: TRBV29-1; CDR3nt: TGCAGCGTCACATCAGGGGGCTTGAACACCGGGGAGCTGTTTTTT; CDR3aa: CSVTSGGLNTGELFF
d_gene: TRBD2; len: 15; abundance: -; j_gene: TRBJ2-3; v_gene: TRBV19; CDR3nt: TGTGCCAGTAGTTTTCCAGCGGGAGGTACAGATACGCAGTATTTT; CDR3aa: CASSFPAGGTDTQYF
d_gene: TRBD1; len: 12; abundance: once; j_gene: TRBJ2-7; v_gene: TRBV9; CDR3nt: TGTGCCAGCAGCGCCGGGACAGACGAGCAGTACTTC; CDR3aa: CASSAGTDEQYF
d_gene: -; len: 14; abundance: -; j_gene: TRBJ2-5; v_gene: TRBV9; CDR3nt: TGTGCCAGCAGTCATTTCGGGGGCCAAGAGACCCAGTACTTC; CDR3aa: CASSHFGGQETQYF